This T cell receptor beta chain is from a study of early T cells in non-severe SARS-CoV-2 infection. Study as a whole: Sequencing input comprised bulk RNA from unsorted whole blood; chain pairing was not available. Study conclusions and caveats: Matches to VDJdb favored anti-spike CD8 responses and missed private and CD4 specificities.

This CDR3 is 14 amino acids long. CDR1 and CDR2 (germline): KGHDR, SFDVKD. Trimming left V 3 bases short and J 8 bases short, with 15 bases between. The TCR library protocol was used to attach unique molecular identifiers. These identifiers were attached to individual cDNA molecules. TCRdb used MiXCR to reprocess the 5' RACE reads, holding one entry per CDR3 protein. The table records roughly 61,000 distinct CDR3 sequences, 9.5% to 14% of them present only once. This clonotype was picked up a small number of times. Its antigen is unknown. Sequencing input: whole blood. The genes are TRBV24-1 and TRBJ1-2; D not resolved. The receptor was isolated from an adult who was a healthcare worker with PCR-confirmed SARS-CoV-2 infection or an uninfected control (not recorded which). The CDR3 DNA follows: TGTGCCACCAGTGATCTCGACACCTTCGGCGGCTACACCTTC. Its translation: CATSDLDTFGGYTF.